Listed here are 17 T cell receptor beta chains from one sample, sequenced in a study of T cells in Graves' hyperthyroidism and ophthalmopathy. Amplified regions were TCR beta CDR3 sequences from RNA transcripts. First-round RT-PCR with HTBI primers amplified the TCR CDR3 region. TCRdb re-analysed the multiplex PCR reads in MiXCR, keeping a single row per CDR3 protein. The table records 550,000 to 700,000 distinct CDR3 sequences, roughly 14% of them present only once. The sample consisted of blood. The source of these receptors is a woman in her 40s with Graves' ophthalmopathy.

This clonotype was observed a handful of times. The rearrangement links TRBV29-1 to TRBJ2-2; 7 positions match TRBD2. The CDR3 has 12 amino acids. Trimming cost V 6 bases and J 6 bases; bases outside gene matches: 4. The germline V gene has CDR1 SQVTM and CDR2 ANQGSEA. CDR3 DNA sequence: TGCAGCGTAACTAGCGTCCCCGGGGAGCTGTTTTTT. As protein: CSVTSVPGELFF.

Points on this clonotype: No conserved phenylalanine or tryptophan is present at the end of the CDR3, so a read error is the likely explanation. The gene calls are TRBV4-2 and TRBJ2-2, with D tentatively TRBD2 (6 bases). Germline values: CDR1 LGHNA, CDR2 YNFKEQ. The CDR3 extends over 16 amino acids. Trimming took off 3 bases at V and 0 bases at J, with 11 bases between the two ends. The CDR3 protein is CASSQGAGTNTGELFL. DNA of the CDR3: TGTGCCAGCAGCCAGGGAGCGGGCACGAACACCGGGGAGCTGTTTCTT.

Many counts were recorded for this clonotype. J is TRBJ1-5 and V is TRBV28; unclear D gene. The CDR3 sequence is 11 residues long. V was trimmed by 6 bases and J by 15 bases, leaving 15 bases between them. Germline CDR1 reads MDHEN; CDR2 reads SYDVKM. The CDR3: CASSSQRVRHF. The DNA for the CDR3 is TGTGCCAGCAGCTCCCAGAGGGTACGGCATTTT. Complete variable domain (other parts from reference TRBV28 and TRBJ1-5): DVKVTQSSRYLVKRTGEKVFLECVQDMDHENMFWYRQDPGLGLRLIYFSYDVKMKEKGDIPEGYSVSREKKERFSLILESASTNQTSMYLCASSSQRVRHFGDGTRLSIL.

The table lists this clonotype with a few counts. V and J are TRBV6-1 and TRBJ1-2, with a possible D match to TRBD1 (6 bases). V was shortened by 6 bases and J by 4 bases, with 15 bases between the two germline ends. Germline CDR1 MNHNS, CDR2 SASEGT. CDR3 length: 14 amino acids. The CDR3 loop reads CASRRGVDSYGYTF. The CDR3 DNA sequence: TGTGCCAGCAGGAGGGGGGTTGATAGCTATGGCTACACCTTC.

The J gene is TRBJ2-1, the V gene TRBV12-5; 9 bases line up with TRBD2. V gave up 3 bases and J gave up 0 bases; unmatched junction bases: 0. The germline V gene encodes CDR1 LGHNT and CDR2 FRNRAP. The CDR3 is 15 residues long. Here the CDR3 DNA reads TGTGCTAGTGGTTTTAGCGGGAGCTCCTACAATGAGCAGTTCTTC. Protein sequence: CASGFSGSSYNEQFF.

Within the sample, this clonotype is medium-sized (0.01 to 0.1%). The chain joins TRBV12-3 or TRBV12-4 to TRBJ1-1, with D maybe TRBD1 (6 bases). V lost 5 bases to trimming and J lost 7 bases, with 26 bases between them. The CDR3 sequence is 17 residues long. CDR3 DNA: TGTGCCAGCAGTCTCTACCCGGGACATAACGTTGAACGTGAAGCTTTCTTT. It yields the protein CASSLYPGHNVEREAFF.

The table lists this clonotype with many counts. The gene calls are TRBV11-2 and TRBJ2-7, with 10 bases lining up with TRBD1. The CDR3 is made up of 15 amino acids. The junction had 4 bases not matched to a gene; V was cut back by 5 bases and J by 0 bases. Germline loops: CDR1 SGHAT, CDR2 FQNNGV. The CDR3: CASSPGDRGSYEQYF. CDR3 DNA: TGTGCCAGCAGCCCCGGGGACAGGGGCTCCTACGAGCAGTACTTC.

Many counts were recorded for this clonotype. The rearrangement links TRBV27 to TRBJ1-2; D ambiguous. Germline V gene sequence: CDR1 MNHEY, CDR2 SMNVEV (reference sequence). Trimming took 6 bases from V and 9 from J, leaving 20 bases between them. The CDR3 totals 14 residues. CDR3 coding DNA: TGTGCCAGCAGAGGATGGCTCGAGGGCGTAAGCTACACCTTC. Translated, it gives CASRGWLEGVSYTF.

The CDR3 region is CAWWSIGETQYF. As DNA, the CDR3 is TGTGCCTGGTGGAGTATCGGAGAGACCCAGTACTTC. This rearrangement joins TRBV30 to TRBJ2-5; the D is unclear. V dropped 5 bases and J dropped 4 bases, with 11 bases sitting between them. CDR3 length: 12 amino acids. Germline values: CDR1 GTSNPN, CDR2 SVGIG (reference sequence).

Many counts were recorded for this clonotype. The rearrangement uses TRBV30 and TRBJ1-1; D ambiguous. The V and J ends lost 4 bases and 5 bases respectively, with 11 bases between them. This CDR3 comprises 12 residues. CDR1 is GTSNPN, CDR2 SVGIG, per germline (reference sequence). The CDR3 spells CAWKFGRTEAFF. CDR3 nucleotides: TGTGCCTGGAAGTTCGGTAGGACTGAAGCTTTCTTT. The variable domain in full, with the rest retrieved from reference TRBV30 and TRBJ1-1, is SQTIHQWPATLVQPVGSPLSLECTVEGTSNPNLYWYRQAAGRGLQLLFYSVGIGQISSEVPQNLSASRPQDRQFILSSKKLLLSDSGFYLCAWKFGRTEAFFGQGTRLTVV.

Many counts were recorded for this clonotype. CDR3 sequence (DNA): TGTGCCAGCAGTTCCCCCTTCGGAGGTGGGGATAGCAATCAGCCCCAGCATTTT. It translates to CASSSPFGGGDSNQPQHF. This sequence joins TRBV28 and TRBJ1-5, with D unresolved. Trimming left V 4 bases short and J 0 bases short, with 19 bases between. The length of the CDR3 is 18 residues. From germline, CDR1 is MDHEN and CDR2 SYDVKM.

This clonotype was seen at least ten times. The DNA of the CDR3 is TGTGCCAGCATAATTGGACAGGGTGCCTCTGAAGCTTTCTTT. Its protein is CASIIGQGASEAFF. The chain recombines TRBV12-3 or TRBV12-4 with TRBJ1-1, with 8 bases fitting TRBD1. This CDR3 has 14 residues. V gave up 7 bases and J gave up 6 bases; unmatched junction bases: 10.

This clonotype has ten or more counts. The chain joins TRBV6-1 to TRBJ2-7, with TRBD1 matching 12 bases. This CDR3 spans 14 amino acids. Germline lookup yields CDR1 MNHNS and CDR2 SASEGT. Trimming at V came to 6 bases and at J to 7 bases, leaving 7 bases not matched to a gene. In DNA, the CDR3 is TGTGCCAGCAGAATGGGACAGGGGGCTTGGGAGCAGTACTTC. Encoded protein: CASRMGQGAWEQYF.

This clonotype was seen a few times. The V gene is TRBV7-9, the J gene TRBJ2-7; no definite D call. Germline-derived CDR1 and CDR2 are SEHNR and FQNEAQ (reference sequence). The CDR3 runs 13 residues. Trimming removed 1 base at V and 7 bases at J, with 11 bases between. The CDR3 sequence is CASSLGLLTEQYF. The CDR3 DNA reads TGTGCCAGCAGCTTAGGGCTCCTTACGGAGCAGTACTTC.

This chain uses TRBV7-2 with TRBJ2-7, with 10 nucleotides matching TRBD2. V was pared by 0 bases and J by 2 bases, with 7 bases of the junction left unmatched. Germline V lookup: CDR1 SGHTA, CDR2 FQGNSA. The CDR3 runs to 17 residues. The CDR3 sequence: CASSLAIRTSGTYEQYF. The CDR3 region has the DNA TGTGCCAGCAGCTTAGCGATCCGGACTAGCGGAACCTACGAGCAGTACTTC.

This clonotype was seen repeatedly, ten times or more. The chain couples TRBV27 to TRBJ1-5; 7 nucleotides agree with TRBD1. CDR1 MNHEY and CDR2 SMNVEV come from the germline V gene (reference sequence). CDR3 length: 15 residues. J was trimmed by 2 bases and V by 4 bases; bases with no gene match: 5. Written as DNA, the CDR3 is TGTGCCAGCAGTTCGACAGGGTTAGGCAATCAGCCCCAGCATTTT. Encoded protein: CASSSTGLGNQPQHF.

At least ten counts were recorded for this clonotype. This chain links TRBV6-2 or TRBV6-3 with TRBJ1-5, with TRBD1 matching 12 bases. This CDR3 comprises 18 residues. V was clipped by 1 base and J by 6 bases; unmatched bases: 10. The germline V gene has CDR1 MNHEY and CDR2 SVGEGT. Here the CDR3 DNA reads TGTGCCAGCAGTTACTACCGACCGGGACAGGGGGCAGGTCAGCCCCAGCATTTT. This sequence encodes CASSYYRPGQGAGQPQHF.